The T cell receptor (beta chain) under discussion was sequenced for a study of T-cell reconstitution after alpha-beta-depleted transplantation in children. Points from the study as a whole: Counts and diversity of T cells one year after transplant came mostly from newly produced T cells. The study reportedly traced alpha-beta T cells about two months after transplant to several hundred expanded graft clones. Surviving recipient T cells and thymic progenitors produced the high day-60 TCRbeta diversity seen in some patients.

In its sample, this clonotype was seen a few times. Its antigen remains unknown. Preparation of the TCRbeta library involved a method that used unique molecular identifiers. Each CDR3 protein gets one entry after TCRdb re-called the PCR reads with MiXCR. This sample yields approximately 430,000 distinct CDR3 sequences, of which 15% to 20% are seen a single time; roughly 29% belongs to the top ten. The input for sequencing was PBMCs, mostly from graft donor cells, taken 360 days after TCRalphabeta/CD19-depleted stem cell transplant. This TCR was sampled from a boy in the first two years of life who had a stem cell transplant for Wiskott-Aldrich syndrome, so the T cells may come from the graft donor.

CDR3 sequence (DNA): TGTGCCAGCAGCTTAGAGCCTCGGAGGGGCTACGAGCAGTACTTC. Translating gives CASSLEPRRGYEQYF. The V call is TRBV7-2, the J call TRBJ2-7; D might be TRBD2 (6 bases). The germline CDR1 and CDR2 sequences are SGHTA and FQGNSA. Trimming cost V 1 base and J 3 bases, with 13 bases left between them. CDR3 length: 15 residues.